The 7 T cell receptor beta chains listed next were all sequenced from one sample in a study of OX40 agonist ivuxolimab in advanced cancers. The table came from immunoSEQ multiplex PCR; TCRdb's copy has only in-frame clones and leaves some out. The data contain under 85,000 clones, about 93% of them singletons. Sequenced material: CD4+ or CD8+ T cells sorted from blood, taken in a trial of the OX40 agonist ivuxolimab. Every receptor here comes from an adult with an advanced solid tumor such as melanoma, head and neck, liver or kidney cancer.

This sequence joins TRBV19 and TRBJ1-1; no definite D call. The V end was cut by 3 bases, the J end by 6 bases, with 17 bases between. The CDR3 is 15 residues long. CDR1 and CDR2 (germline): LNHDA, SQIVND (reference sequence). CDR3 sequence reads: CASSIGVGKDSEAFF. CDR3 in DNA: TGTGCCAGTAGTATCGGGGTAGGGAAAGACTCTGAAGCTTTCTTT.

This chain joins TRBV6-4 and TRBJ1-2, with 8 bases identical to TRBD1. Germline V gives CDR1 MRHNA, CDR2 SNTAGT. The junction had 7 bases not matched to a gene; V was cut back by 3 bases and J by 4 bases. The CDR3 has 15 amino acids. As DNA, the CDR3 is TGTGCCAGCAGTGAATGGGCAGGGGGCTCCTATGGCTACACCTTC. It yields the protein CASSEWAGGSYGYTF.

CDR3 loop: CSAMGLPPYNEQFF. CDR3 DNA: TGCAGCGCTATGGGACTACCCCCTTACAATGAGCAGTTCTTC. The chain links TRBV29-1 to TRBJ2-1, with 7 bases matching TRBD2. CDR1 is SQVTM and CDR2 is ANQGSEA in the germline V gene. The CDR3 runs to 14 residues. J gave up 4 bases and V 7 bases, and 10 bases lay outside the gene matches.

V and J are TRBV19 and TRBJ2-7, with 7 nucleotides matching TRBD1. Germline CDR1 LNHDA, CDR2 SQIVND (reference sequence). V gave up 3 bases and J gave up 3 bases; unmatched junction bases: 2. This CDR3 spans 13 amino acids. CDR3 nucleotides: TGTGCCAGTAGTATCGGGACAGACTACGAGCAGTACTTC. Its protein is CASSIGTDYEQYF.

The chain combines TRBV6-5 with TRBJ2-1, with TRBD2 identical over 10 bases. V dropped 5 bases and J dropped 6; count of bases not matched to a gene: 4. This CDR3 region has 14 residues. The V gene's germline CDR1 is MNHEY and CDR2 SVGAGI. The CDR3 nucleotides are TGTGCCAGCAGTCCCGGACTAGCGGCCAATGAGCAGTTCTTC. It specifies CASSPGLAANEQFF.

This chain joins TRBV11-2 and TRBJ1-2; no clear D. This CDR3 region has 13 residues. Trimming took 5 bases from V and 4 from J, leaving 11 bases between them. Germline lookup yields CDR1 SGHAT and CDR2 FQNNGV. DNA of the CDR3: TGTGCCAGCAGCCGGACCGAACCCTATGGCTACACCTTC. Its translation: CASSRTEPYGYTF.

J is TRBJ1-2 and V is TRBV5-8; D is perhaps TRBD1 (5 bases). Germline values: CDR1 SGHTS, CDR2 YDEGEE. The V end lost 0 bases, the J end lost 8 bases, and 17 bases lay between the germline ends. The CDR3 spans 15 residues. The CDR3 DNA sequence: TGTGCCAGCAGCTTGGAGGGCAGGGAAGGGGAAGGCTACACCTTC. It is translated as CASSLEGREGEGYTF.